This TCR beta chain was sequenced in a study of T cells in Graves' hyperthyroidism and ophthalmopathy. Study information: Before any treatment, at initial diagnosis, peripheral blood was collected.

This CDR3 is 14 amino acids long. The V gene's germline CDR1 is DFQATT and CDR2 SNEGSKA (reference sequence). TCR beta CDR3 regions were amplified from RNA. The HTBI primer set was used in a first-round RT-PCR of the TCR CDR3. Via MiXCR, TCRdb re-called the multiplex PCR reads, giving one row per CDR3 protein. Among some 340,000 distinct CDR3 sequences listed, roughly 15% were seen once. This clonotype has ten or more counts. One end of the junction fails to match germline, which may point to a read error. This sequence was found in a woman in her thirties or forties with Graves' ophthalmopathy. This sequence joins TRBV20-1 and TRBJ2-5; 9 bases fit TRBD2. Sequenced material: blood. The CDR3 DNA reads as TGCAGTGCCAGAGTCGGTAGCGGGAGCGAGACCCAGTACTTC. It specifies CSARVGSGSETQYF.